These 32 T cell receptor beta chains came from one sample sequenced in a study of T cell repertoires in cytomegalovirus infection (dated by TCRdb to about 2019). The sample's treatment or condition label, in plain terms: in vitro stimulation with specific CMV peptide epitopes to enrich CMV-specific T cells. Sequenced on an Illumina HiSeq 1500. TCRdb handled the public reads itself, with Q25 trimming in fastp and clone calling in MiXCR, and kept productive beta chains. Every distinct CDR3 protein forms one entry, paired with its most common genes and DNA. The sample contains some 480,000 distinct CDR3 sequences, about 33% of them found a single time. Of the sample, about a sixth is held by the ten largest clones. Which antigens these TCRs recognize remains unknown. The sequenced sample was cultured PBMCs, obtained from culture after CMV antigen stimulation. These receptors originate from a human donor in good health (CMV status not recorded). Some clones in this sample may be carry-over from other donors' samples.

This clonotype was seen at least ten times. The chain links TRBV7-6 to TRBJ1-3; unclear D gene. Germline values: CDR1 SGHVS, CDR2 FNYEAQ. The CDR3 runs 14 residues. V was clipped by 5 bases and J by 1 base, with 9 bases between them. The CDR3 coding sequence is TGTGCCAGCAGCCCCTTGGCTTCTGGAAACACCATATATTTT. This codes for CASSPLASGNTIYF. Full variable domain (remainder filled in from reference TRBV7-6 and TRBJ1-3): GAGVSQSPRYKVTKRGQDVALRCDPISGHVSLYWYRQALGQGPEFLTYFNYEAQQDKSGLPNDRFSAERPEGSISTLTIQRTEQRDSAMYRCASSPLASGNTIYFGEGSWLTVV.

This clonotype appeared a few times. This chain connects TRBV20-1 to TRBJ1-4, with unresolved D. V lost 6 bases, J lost 8 bases, and 22 bases lay in between. Germline V gives CDR1 DFQATT, CDR2 SNEGSKA (reference sequence). The CDR3 extends over 15 amino acids. CDR3 sequence (DNA): TGCAGTGCGAAAGAATACGACGGCGTAGCCGAAAAACTGTTTTTT. Translation gives CSAKEYDGVAEKLFF.

This clonotype was detected many times. V gene TRBV2 combines with J gene TRBJ2-2; D may be TRBD1 (6 bases). The CDR3 has 16 residues. The V end lost 3 bases, the J end lost 0 bases, and 11 bases lay between the germline ends. Germline-derived CDR1 and CDR2 are SNHLY and FYNNEI. CDR3 DNA sequence: TGTGCCAGCAGTGATACAGGACAGTCGAACACCGGGGAGCTGTTTTTT. Translation: CASSDTGQSNTGELFF.

This clonotype was found a few times. The V call is TRBV20-1, the J call TRBJ2-1, with 9 bases lining up with TRBD2. The CDR3 totals 17 residues. The ends lost 0 bases at V and 5 bases at J; junction bases unmatched: 11. The germline CDR1 and CDR2 sequences are DFQATT and SNEGSKA (reference sequence). CDR3 coding DNA: TGCAGTGCTAGAGACCGATTAATAGCGGGAGCCCACAATGAGCAGTTCTTC. The encoded protein is CSARDRLIAGAHNEQFF.

This sequence joins TRBV28 and TRBJ2-7, with D tentatively TRBD1 (6 bases). Germline assignment: CDR1 MDHEN and CDR2 SYDVKM. The ends were cut back, 4 bases at V and 3 bases at J, with 19 bases in the middle. The CDR3 extends over 16 amino acids. The CDR3 DNA is TGTGCCAGCAGTTCTTCAGGGGCCGGGCTTCTCTACGAGCAGTACTTC. It is translated as CASSSSGAGLLYEQYF.

Many counts were recorded for this clonotype. V and J are TRBV19 and TRBJ1-2, with 7 bases that match TRBD1. The V gene end was trimmed by 5 bases and the J gene end by 0 bases; junction bases not matched to a gene: 6. The germline gives CDR1 LNHDA, CDR2 SQIVND (reference sequence). CDR3 length: 15 residues. The CDR3 nucleotides read TGTGCCAGTAGTGGAACAGGGGAGGCTAACTATGGCTACACCTTC. It translates to CASSGTGEANYGYTF.

This clonotype was seen ten or more times. V is TRBV7-2 and J is TRBJ2-5; D perhaps matches TRBD1 (5 bases). The germline V gene encodes CDR1 SGHTA and CDR2 FQGNSA. Deletions cut 1 base from V and 5 bases from J, with 8 bases between. The CDR3 extends over 13 amino acids. The CDR3 loop is CASSLVGQETQYF. CDR3 coding DNA: TGTGCCAGCAGCTTAGTGGGGCAGGAGACCCAGTACTTC. Drawing the rest from reference TRBV7-2 and TRBJ2-5, the complete variable domain is GAGVSQSPSNKVTEKGKDVELRCDPISGHTALYWYRQSLGQGLEFLIYFQGNSAPDKSGLPSDRFSAERTGGSVSTLTIQRTQQEDSAVYLCASSLVGQETQYFGPGTRLLVL.

The sample holds many counts of this clonotype. The rearrangement joins TRBV7-2 to TRBJ2-3, with D uncertain. The CDR3 sequence is 14 residues long. The ends were cut back, 1 base at V and 2 bases at J, with 7 bases in the middle. Looked up from germline, CDR1 is SGHTA and CDR2 is FQGNSA. The CDR3 reads CASSLGRNTDTQYF. In nucleotides, the CDR3 is TGTGCCAGCAGCTTAGGGCGGAACACAGATACGCAGTATTTT.

This clonotype has more than one count but fewer than ten. The chain employs TRBV4-1 and TRBJ1-1; maybe TRBD1 (5 bases). The CDR3 length is 13 residues. Germline CDR1 reads MGHRA; CDR2 reads YSYEKL. Trimming shortened V by 8 bases and J by 7 bases, and 17 bases separated the two germline ends. CDR3 region: CASRRVGVNEAFF. The CDR3 DNA is TGCGCCAGCCGCAGGGTCGGAGTGAATGAAGCTTTCTTT.

J is TRBJ2-1 and V is TRBV19; 9 bases agree with TRBD2. In germline, CDR1 is LNHDA, CDR2 SQIVND (reference sequence). CDR3 size: 13 residues. V shed 4 bases and J 6 bases; nucleotides not matched to a gene: 1. CDR3 nucleotides: TGTGCCAGTAGTACGGGACTAGCCAATGAGCAGTTCTTC. Translating gives CASSTGLANEQFF.

This clonotype occurred many times. The CDR3 region is CASSFSGSSYNEQFF. CDR3 bases: TGTGCCAGCAGTTTTAGCGGGAGCTCCTACAATGAGCAGTTCTTC. This chain joins TRBV7-2 and TRBJ2-1; 9 bases are shared with TRBD2. The CDR3 runs to 15 residues. The junction had 3 bases not matched to a gene; V was cut back by 6 bases and J by 0 bases. Germline CDR1 is SGHTA and CDR2 is FQGNSA. The full variable domain, completed using reference TRBV7-2 and TRBJ2-1, is GAGVSQSPSNKVTEKGKDVELRCDPISGHTALYWYRQSLGQGLEFLIYFQGNSAPDKSGLPSDRFSAERTGGSVSTLTIQRTQQEDSAVYLCASSFSGSSYNEQFFGPGTRLTVL.

This clonotype showed up many times. The V and J genes are TRBV7-6 and TRBJ2-7; maybe TRBD2 (5 bases). From germline, CDR1 is SGHVS and CDR2 FNYEAQ. V lost 5 bases, J lost 3 bases, and 11 bases lay in between. The CDR3 has 13 amino acids. CDR3 bases: TGTGCCAGCAGCGTAGGACGGGGCTACGAGCAGTACGTC. This translates into CASSVGRGYEQYV.

Here the CDR3 reads CASSYRRGNTGELFF. Written as DNA, the CDR3 is TGTGCCAGCAGTTACCGTCGGGGAAACACCGGGGAGCTGTTTTTT. The chain uses TRBV6-2 or TRBV6-3 and TRBJ2-2, with D tentatively TRBD2 (5 bases). The CDR3 runs 15 residues. Germline V gene data show CDR1 as MNHEY and CDR2 as SVGEGT. Trimming shortened V by 2 bases and J by 2 bases, and 9 bases separated the two germline ends.

The V call is TRBV7-2, the J call TRBJ2-7; D gene uncertain. The CDR3 covers 13 residues. V was shortened by 5 bases and J by 3 bases, with 11 bases between the two germline ends. Germline CDR1 SGHTA, CDR2 FQGNSA. This CDR3 reads CASSPTAHYEQYV. The CDR3 DNA sequence: TGTGCCAGCAGCCCCACTGCGCACTACGAGCAGTACGTC.

This chain links TRBV20-1 with TRBJ2-5, with 8 bases matching TRBD1. There are 14 residues in the CDR3. CDR1 is DFQATT and CDR2 is SNEGSKA in the germline V gene (reference sequence). The J segment lost 2 bases and the V segment lost 4 bases, leaving 6 bases of the junction unmatched. The CDR3 sequence: CSAITGGTQETQYF. CDR3 coding DNA: TGCAGTGCTATCACAGGGGGTACTCAAGAGACCCAGTACTTC.

This clonotype came up a few times. This chain joins TRBV6-8 and TRBJ2-4; D may be TRBD1 or TRBD2 (5 bases each). Germline CDR1 MNHGY, CDR2 SAAAGT. The CDR3 consists of 14 residues. Trimming shortened V by 6 bases and J by 0 bases, and 9 bases separated the two germline ends. CDR3 sequence (DNA): TGTGCCAGCAGAGACAGCGGAGCCAAAAACATTCAGTACTTC. It encodes CASRDSGAKNIQYF.

V and J are TRBV20-1 and TRBJ1-6; no definite D call. The CDR3 contains 16 residues. The germline CDR1 and CDR2 sequences are DFQATT and SNEGSKA (reference sequence). V dropped 6 bases and J dropped 9 bases, with 24 bases sitting between them. For the CDR3, the DNA is TGCAGTGCCCGTGAGACAAGGCTGGGATTGGGTTCACCCCTCCACTTT. Its protein product is CSARETRLGLGSPLHF.

This clonotype has only one observation. The chain uses TRBV29-1 and TRBJ2-3; TRBD2 matches 14 bases. The trim removed 1 base at V and 11 bases at J, leaving 8 bases unmatched. CDR3 length: 15 residues. Per the germline V gene, CDR1 is SQVTM and CDR2 is ANQGSEA. The CDR3 DNA is TGCAGCGTTGAAGGACTAGCGGGAGGGAGGCTAAGGCAGTATTTT. Residues: CSVEGLAGGRLRQYF.

The CDR3 DNA reads TGTGCCAGCAGCTTAACGGTAGCGGGAGCTTACAATGAGCAGTTCTTC. Amino acid sequence: CASSLTVAGAYNEQFF. This chain uses TRBV7-3 with TRBJ2-1; 9 bases are a match to TRBD2. Germline V gene data show CDR1 as SGHTA and CDR2 as FQGTGA. This CDR3 has 16 residues. V lost 0 bases and J lost 4; bases outside the gene matches: 4. The whole variable domain, remainder taken from reference TRBV7-3 and TRBJ2-1, is GAGVSQTPSNKVTEKGKYVELRCDPISGHTALYWYRQSLGQGPEFLIYFQGTGAADDSGLPNDRFFAVRPEGSVSTLKIQRTERGDSAVYLCASSLTVAGAYNEQFFGPGTRLTVL.

The rearrangement uses TRBV28 and TRBJ1-3, with no clear D. CDR3 length: 14 amino acids. V lost 4 bases and J lost 5, with 12 bases in between. CDR1 and CDR2 from the germline V gene are MDHEN and SYDVKM. CDR3 in DNA: TGTGCCAGCAGTTCCCCGGGTTTGCGAAACACCATATATTTT. Translated: CASSSPGLRNTIYF.

In this sample, this clonotype turned up a few times. The V gene is TRBV19, the J gene TRBJ2-5, with D possibly being TRBD2 (6 bases). The V gene's germline CDR1 is LNHDA and CDR2 SQIVND (reference sequence). The V and J ends lost 5 bases and 0 bases respectively, with 7 bases between them. The CDR3 is 13 residues long. Written as DNA, the CDR3 is TGTGCCAGTAGTGGCGGGGACCAAGAGACCCAGTACTTC. It codes for CASSGGDQETQYF.

The rearrangement uses TRBV6-6 and TRBJ2-7; 10 nucleotides agree with TRBD1. With 2 bases clipped from V and 1 base from J, the junction kept 2 bases outside the gene matches. This CDR3 has 15 amino acids. Germline CDR1 MNHNY, CDR2 SVGAGI (reference sequence). The CDR3 DNA reads as TGTGCCAGCAGTTACGGGGACAGGGGTTCCTACGAGCAGTACTTC. It encodes CASSYGDRGSYEQYF.

The chain is built from TRBV7-6 and TRBJ2-7; D is unclear. CDR3 length: 13 amino acids. CDR1 and CDR2 (germline): SGHVS, FNYEAQ. V lost 5 bases, J lost 6 bases, and 14 bases lay in between. The CDR3 coding sequence is TGTGCCAGCAGCACAGACCCGTTGCGCGAGCAGTACTTC. It codes for CASSTDPLREQYF.

This clonotype is a singleton in its sample. The J gene is TRBJ2-5, the V gene TRBV7-3; no firm D call. The CDR3 is made up of 15 amino acids. V dropped 5 bases and J dropped 1 base, with 14 bases sitting between them. Per the germline V gene, CDR1 is SGHTA and CDR2 is FQGTGA. The CDR3 DNA sequence: TGTGCCAGCAGCCCCTCCCCAGCGATCCAAGAGACCCAGTACTTC. This codes for CASSPSPAIQETQYF.

The chain has TRBV11-3 and TRBJ2-1; D ambiguous. Germline values: CDR1 SGHNT, CDR2 YENEEA. The CDR3 is 14 amino acids. With 5 bases removed from V and 3 bases from J, the gap between germline ends came to 11 bases. The CDR3 region has the DNA TGTGCCAGCAGCCGAGTAGCCAACTACAATGAGCAGTTCTTC. Translated: CASSRVANYNEQFF.

The gene calls are TRBV5-1 and TRBJ1-1; possible D gene TRBD1, 5 bases. The germline V gene has CDR1 SGHRS and CDR2 YFSETQ. CDR3 length equals 15 residues. V was clipped by 0 bases and J by 4 bases, with 13 bases between them. The CDR3 here is CASSLEGQGGTEAFF. The CDR3 DNA is TGCGCCAGCAGCTTGGAGGGGCAGGGAGGCACTGAAGCTTTCTTT.

The chain recombines TRBV19 with TRBJ1-5; D gene ambiguous. The V and J ends lost 8 bases and 0 bases respectively, with 14 bases between them. Germline loops: CDR1 LNHDA, CDR2 SQIVND (reference sequence). CDR3 length equals 15 residues. The CDR3 DNA sequence: TGTGCCAGTCGCCCGGTTTCGGTTAGCAATCAGCCCCAGCATTTT. Translation gives CASRPVSVSNQPQHF.

There are many counts of this clonotype. This chain uses TRBV7-2 with TRBJ2-2; 8 nucleotides agree with TRBD2. The V and J ends lost 3 bases and 4 bases, in that order; junction bases with no gene match: 7. The CDR3 runs 16 residues. From germline, CDR1 is SGHTA and CDR2 FQGNSA. The CDR3 DNA is TGTGCCAGCAGCTTGAGGGGGAGCGGGGGCACCGGGGAGCTGTTTTTT. It codes for CASSLRGSGGTGELFF. The complete variable domain, with remaining parts taken from reference TRBV7-2 and TRBJ2-2, reads GAGVSQSPSNKVTEKGKDVELRCDPISGHTALYWYRQSLGQGLEFLIYFQGNSAPDKSGLPSDRFSAERTGGSVSTLTIQRTQQEDSAVYLCASSLRGSGGTGELFFGEGSRLTVL.

This clonotype was observed many times. J is TRBJ1-1 and V is TRBV7-2; D call uncertain. Trimming took 0 bases from V and 5 from J, leaving 10 bases between them. This CDR3 has 14 amino acids. Germline V lookup: CDR1 SGHTA, CDR2 FQGNSA. In nucleotides, the CDR3 is TGTGCCAGCAGCTTAGCGGCTGGTAGAACTGAAGCTTTCTTT. It encodes CASSLAAGRTEAFF.

This clonotype showed up just a few times. The DNA of the CDR3 is TGTGCCAGCAGCTTAAGGCGTCTCGGGGCCAACGTCCTGACTTTC. Translated: CASSLRRLGANVLTF. The V and J genes are TRBV7-9 and TRBJ2-6, with D unclear. Trimming pared 2 bases from V and 4 bases from J, leaving 9 bases between. CDR1 is SEHNR, CDR2 FQNEAQ, per germline (reference sequence). This CDR3 is 15 amino acids long.

The genes are TRBV6-6 and TRBJ1-5, with 10 bases aligning to TRBD1. Germline trimming cut 6 bases from V and 4 bases from J; bases unmatched to any gene: 9. The CDR3 is 16 amino acids. Germline CDR1 MNHNY, CDR2 SVGAGI (reference sequence). CDR3 amino acids: CASRATGGERNQPQHF. The CDR3 nucleotides read TGTGCCAGCAGGGCGACAGGGGGCGAAAGGAATCAGCCCCAGCATTTT.

The chain uses TRBV15 and TRBJ1-4; D is ambiguous. This CDR3 has 14 amino acids. Trimming shortened V by 0 bases and J by 8 bases, and 10 bases separated the two germline ends. The germline CDR1 and CDR2 sequences are LNHNV and YYDKDF (reference sequence). This chain's CDR3 is CATSRDRTWEKLFF. The DNA of the CDR3 is TGTGCCACCAGCAGAGATCGGACCTGGGAAAAACTGTTTTTT.